This T cell receptor (beta chain) was identified in a study of shared clonotypes between healthy human individuals. After removal of 7 bases from V and 5 bases from J, the junction contained 8 bases not matched to a gene. The CDR3 has 15 residues. Germline values: CDR1 ENHRY, CDR2 SYGVKD. The protocol was immunoSEQ multiplex PCR, while the TCRdb copy is restricted to in-frame clones and leaves out a portion. The table lists about 2.4 million clones, under 95% of them singletons, with more than 0.35% in the top ten. The specimen sequenced was naive CD4+ T cells from PBMCs. Described subset: CD45RA+ positively selected. This sequence was found in a man between 18 and 35 years old in good health. Some clones in this sample may be carry-over from other donors' samples. The V gene is TRBV10-3, the J gene TRBJ2-1; TRBD2 matches at 10 bases. The CDR3 here is CAIKQREGSNNEQFF. The CDR3 DNA is TGTGCCATCAAACAGCGGGAGGGCTCTAACAATGAGCAGTTCTTC.